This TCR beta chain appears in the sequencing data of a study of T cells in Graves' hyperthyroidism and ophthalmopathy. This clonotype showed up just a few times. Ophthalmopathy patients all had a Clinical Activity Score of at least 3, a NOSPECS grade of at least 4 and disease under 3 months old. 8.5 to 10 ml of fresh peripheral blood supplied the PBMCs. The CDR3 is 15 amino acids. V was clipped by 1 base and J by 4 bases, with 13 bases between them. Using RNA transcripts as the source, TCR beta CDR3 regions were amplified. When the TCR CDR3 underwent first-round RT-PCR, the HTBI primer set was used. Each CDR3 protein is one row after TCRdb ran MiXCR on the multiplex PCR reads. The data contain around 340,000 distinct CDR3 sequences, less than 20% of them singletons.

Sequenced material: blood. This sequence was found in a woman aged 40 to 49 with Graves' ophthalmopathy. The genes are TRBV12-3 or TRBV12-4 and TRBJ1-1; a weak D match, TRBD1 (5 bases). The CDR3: CASSLVGQGSTEAFF. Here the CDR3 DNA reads TGTGCCAGCAGTTTAGTTGGGCAGGGTAGCACTGAAGCTTTCTTT.